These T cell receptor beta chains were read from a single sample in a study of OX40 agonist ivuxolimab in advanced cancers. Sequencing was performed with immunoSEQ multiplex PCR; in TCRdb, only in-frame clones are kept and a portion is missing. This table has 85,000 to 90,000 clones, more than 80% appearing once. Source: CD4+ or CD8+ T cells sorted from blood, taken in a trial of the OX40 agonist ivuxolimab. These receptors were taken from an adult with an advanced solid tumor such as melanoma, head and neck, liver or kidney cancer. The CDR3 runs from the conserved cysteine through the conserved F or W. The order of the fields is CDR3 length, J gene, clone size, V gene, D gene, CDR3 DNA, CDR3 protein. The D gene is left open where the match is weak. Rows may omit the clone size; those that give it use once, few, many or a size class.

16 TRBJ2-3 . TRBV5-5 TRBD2 TGTGCCAGCAGCTTGGGGCTAGCGGGGGCCGGAGATACGCAGTATTTT CASSLGLAGAGDTQYF
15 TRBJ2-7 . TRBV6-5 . TGTGCCAGCAGTTACGGGGGAGAGGGGAGCTACGAGCAGTACTTC CASSYGGEGSYEQYF
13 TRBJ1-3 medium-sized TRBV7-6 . TGTGCCAGCAGCCAAAGCTCTGGAAACACCATATATTTT CASSQSSGNTIYF
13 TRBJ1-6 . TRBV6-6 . TGTGCCAGCAGTTCCGGCAGAGCCGGGTCCCTCCACTTT CASSSGRAGSLHF
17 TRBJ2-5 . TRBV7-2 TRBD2 TGTGCCAGCAGCTGGCGAACTAGCGGAAAAGGAGAAGAGACCCAGTACTTC CASSWRTSGKGEETQYF
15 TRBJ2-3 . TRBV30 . TGTGCCTGGAGTGTAGGGTCGTGGGGGATAGATACGCAGTATTTT CAWSVGSWGIDTQYF
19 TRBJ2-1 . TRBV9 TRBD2 TGTGCCAGCAGCGTAGCTGGGGGTAGCGGGAGGGCCGGGTACAATGAGCAGTTCTTC CASSVAGGSGRAGYNEQFF
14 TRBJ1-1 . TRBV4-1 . TGCGCCAGCAGCCAAGAGGCCTGGGACACTGAAGCTTTCTTT CASSQEAWDTEAFF
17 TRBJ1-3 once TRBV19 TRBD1 TGTGCCAGTAGTATCGGGCAGGGGGCCCACTCTGGAAACACCATATATTTT CASSIGQGAHSGNTIYF
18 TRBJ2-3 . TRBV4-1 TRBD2 TGCGCCAGCAGCCAAGGGACTAGCGGGAGTTCGAGTTTAGATACGCAGTATTTT CASSQGTSGSSSLDTQYF
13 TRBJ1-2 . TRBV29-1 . TGCAGCGTTGCTGACAGGATTAACTATGGCTACACCTTC CSVADRINYGYTF
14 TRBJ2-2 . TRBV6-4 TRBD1 TGTGCCAGCAGTGTTGACAGGGCCACCGGGGAGCTGTTTTTT CASSVDRATGELFF
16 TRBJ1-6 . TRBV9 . TGTGCCAGCAGCGTAGGGGGGCGGGGGTTTAATTCACCCCTCCACTTT CASSVGGRGFNSPLHF
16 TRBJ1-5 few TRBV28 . TGTGCCAGCAGTTCACCTCGCGGACAGAACAGTCAGCCCCAGCATTTT CASSSPRGQNSQPQHF
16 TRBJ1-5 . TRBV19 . TGTGCCAGTAGTAGACCCCTGGGAGGCTCCAATCAGCCCCAGCATTTT CASSRPLGGSNQPQHF
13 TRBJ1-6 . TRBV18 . TGTGCCAGCTCCCCGAATTCGAATTCACCCCTCCACTTT CASSPNSNSPLHF
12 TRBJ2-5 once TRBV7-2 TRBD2 TGTGCCAGCAGCTTATTTCCGCGGGGGGGGTACTTC CASSLFPRGGYF
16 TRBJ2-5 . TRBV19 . TGTGCCAGTAGTATAGGGAATAGCGGCATGGGTGAGACCCAGTACTTC CASSIGNSGMGETQYF
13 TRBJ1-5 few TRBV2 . TGTGCCAGCAGACAAGACAGTAACCAGCCCCAGCATTTT CASRQDSNQPQHF
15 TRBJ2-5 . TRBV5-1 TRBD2 TGCGCCAGCAGCGACGGGACTGCGGGAGGGGAGACCCAGTACTTC CASSDGTAGGETQYF
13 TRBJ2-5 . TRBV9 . TGTGCCAGCAGCGAGGGACCACAAGAGACCCAGTACTTC CASSEGPQETQYF
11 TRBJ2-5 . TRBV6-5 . TGTGCCTGTTGGGGGGAAGAGACCCAGTACTTC CACWGEETQYF
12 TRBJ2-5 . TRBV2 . TGTGCCAGCAGTCAACTACAAGAGACCCAGTACTTC CASSQLQETQYF
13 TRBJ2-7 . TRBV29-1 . TGCAGCGTTTCAGGGGCCCCTCGAGGCGAGCAGTACTTC CSVSGAPRGEQYF
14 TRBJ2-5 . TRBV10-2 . TGCGCCAGCAGTCGAGGGATGGGGTCGGAGACCCAGTACTTC CASSRGMGSETQYF
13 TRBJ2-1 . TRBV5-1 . TGCGCCAGCAGCTTGGGTGTAGTGGATGAGCAGTTCTTC CASSLGVVDEQFF
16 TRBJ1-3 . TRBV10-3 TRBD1 TGTGCCATCAGTGGGGTCCAGGGGGCGCGAGGAAACACCATATATTTT CAISGVQGARGNTIYF
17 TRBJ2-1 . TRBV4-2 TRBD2 TGTGCCAGCAGCCAGGAGCCGGGACTAGCGGGAGTCGATGAGCAGTTCTTC CASSQEPGLAGVDEQFF
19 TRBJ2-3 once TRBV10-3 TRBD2 TGTGCCATCAGTGAGTCCGGACTAGCGGGGGGGCTAAGCACAGATACGCAGTATTTT CAISESGLAGGLSTDTQYF
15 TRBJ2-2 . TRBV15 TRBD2 TGTGCCACCAGCAGTAGCGGGAGAGGGACCGGGGAGCTGTTTTTT CATSSSGRGTGELFF
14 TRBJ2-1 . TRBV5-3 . TGTGCCAGAAGCAGAGGGACTGCTGGGAATGAGCAGTTCTTC CARSRGTAGNEQFF
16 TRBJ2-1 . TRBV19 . TGTGCCAGTAGTCGATTAGCGACCCCCTCCTACAATGAGCAGTTCTTC CASSRLATPSYNEQFF
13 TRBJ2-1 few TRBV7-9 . TGTGCCAGCAGCCCCAAGGCGGGCAATGAGCAGTTCTTC CASSPKAGNEQFF
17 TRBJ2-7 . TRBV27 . TGTGCCAGCAGTTTAAGAGGGGGATTCGGGGGGACCTACGAGCAGTACTTC CASSLRGGFGGTYEQYF
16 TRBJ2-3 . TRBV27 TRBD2 TGTGCCAGCAGCCGAGTCGGGGGGAATCCCACAGATACGCAGTATTTT CASSRVGGNPTDTQYF
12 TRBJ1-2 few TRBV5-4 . TGTGCCAGCAACAGGGACGACTATGGCTACACCTTC CASNRDDYGYTF
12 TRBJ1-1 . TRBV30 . TGTGCCTGGAGTCCCGGCTACACTGAAGCTTTCTTT CAWSPGYTEAFF
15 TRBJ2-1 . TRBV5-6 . TGTGCCAGCAGATACCGACAGCTAGCCAACAATGAGCAGTTCTTC CASRYRQLANNEQFF
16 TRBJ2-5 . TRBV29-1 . TGCAGCGCGTTGGGGGGGGCGGGGACAGGTTGGGAGACCCAGTACTTC CSALGGAGTGWETQYF
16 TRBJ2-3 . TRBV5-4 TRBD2 TGTGCCAGCAGCTTGGAGCGGGAGCGAGTCACAGATACGCAGTATTTT CASSLERERVTDTQYF
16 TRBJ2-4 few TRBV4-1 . TGCGCCAGCAGCCAAGTGGGCCAAAGGGCCAAAAACATTCAGTACTTC CASSQVGQRAKNIQYF
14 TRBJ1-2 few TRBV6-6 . TGTGCCAGCAGCCGGACCCAAGATAACTATGGCTACACCTTC CASSRTQDNYGYTF
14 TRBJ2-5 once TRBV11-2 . TGTGCCAGCAGCTTAATACAGGGAATCGGGACCCAGTACTTC CASSLIQGIGTQYF
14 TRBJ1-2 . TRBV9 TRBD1 TGTGCCAGCAGCGAGGGGACAGGGGGCCTTGGCTACACCTTC CASSEGTGGLGYTF
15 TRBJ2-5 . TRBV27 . TGTGCCAGCAGTTTCGGAGGGGGCCTGTCGGAGACCCAGTACTTC CASSFGGGLSETQYF
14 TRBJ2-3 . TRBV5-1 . TGCGCCAGCAGCTTGGGTGGGGCCCGAGATACGCAGTATTTT CASSLGGARDTQYF
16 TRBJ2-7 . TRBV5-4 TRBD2 TGTGCCAGCAGCGGATCGACTAGCGGCTTCACCTACGAGCAGTACTTC CASSGSTSGFTYEQYF
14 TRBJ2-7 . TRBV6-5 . TGTGCCAGCAGGGGAACAGGGAGCTCCTACGAGCAGTACTTC CASRGTGSSYEQYF